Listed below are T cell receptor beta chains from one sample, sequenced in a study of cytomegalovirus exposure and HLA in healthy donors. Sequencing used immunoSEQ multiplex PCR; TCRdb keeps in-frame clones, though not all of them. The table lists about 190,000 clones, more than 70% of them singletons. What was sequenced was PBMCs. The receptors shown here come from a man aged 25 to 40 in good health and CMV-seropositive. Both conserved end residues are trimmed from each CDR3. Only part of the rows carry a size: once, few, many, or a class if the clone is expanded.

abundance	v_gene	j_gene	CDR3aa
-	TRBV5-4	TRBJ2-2	ASSSDYTNTGELF
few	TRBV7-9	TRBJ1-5	SSSRTGSSNQPQH
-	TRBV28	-	ASSLDRAYEQY
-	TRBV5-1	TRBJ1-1	ASSSRGPGRGTEAF
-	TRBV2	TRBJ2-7	ASSESGDEQY
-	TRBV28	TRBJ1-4	ASSPSTGMGEKLF
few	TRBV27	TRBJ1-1	ASSSPGTGGLNTEAF
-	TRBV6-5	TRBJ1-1	ASSIDRSYTEAF
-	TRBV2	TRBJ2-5	ASSPSGRTH
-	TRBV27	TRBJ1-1	ASSLSGGVNTEAF
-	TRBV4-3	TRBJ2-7	ASSQDGGLGEQY
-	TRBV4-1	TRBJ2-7	ASSQGQHGQY
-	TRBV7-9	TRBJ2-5	ASGGGQGIETQY
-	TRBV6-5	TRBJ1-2	ASSYSYSSNYGYT
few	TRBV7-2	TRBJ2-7	ASSLALGEWSYEQY
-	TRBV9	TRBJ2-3	ASSYSGGDSVSTDTQY
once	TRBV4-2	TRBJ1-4	ASSQGTDRGEKLF
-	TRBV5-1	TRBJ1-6	ASSWGRGNNSPLH
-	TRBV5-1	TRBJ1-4	ASRQTELGKLF
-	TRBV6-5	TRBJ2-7	ATQKQGHEQY
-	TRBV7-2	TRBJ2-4	ASSRAGTAKNIQY
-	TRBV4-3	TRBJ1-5	ASSRAVGSSNQPQH
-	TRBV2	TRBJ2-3	ASSFVRDTQY
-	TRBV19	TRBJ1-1	ASSVYLGTGVEAF
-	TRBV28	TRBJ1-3	ASSSGTADGNTIY
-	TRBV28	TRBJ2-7	ASSLMAGEVYEQY
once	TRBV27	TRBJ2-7	ASSGAGLSYEQY
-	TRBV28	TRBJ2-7	ASSASGHTYEQY
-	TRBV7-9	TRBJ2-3	ASSFRDRDTDTQY
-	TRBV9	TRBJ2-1	ASSATGFSYNEQF
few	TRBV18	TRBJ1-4	ASSPRDRTNEKLF
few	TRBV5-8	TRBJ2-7	ASRDRVGHEQY
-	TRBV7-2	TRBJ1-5	ASGRTGYQPQH
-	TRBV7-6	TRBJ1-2	ASSPGESLLYGYT
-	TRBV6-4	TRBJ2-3	ASSGSSQRGDTQY
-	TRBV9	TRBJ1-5	ASSPNEYSNQPQH
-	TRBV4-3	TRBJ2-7	ASSQTASRIAGVGEQY
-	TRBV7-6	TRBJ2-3	ASSLTSGVTGTQY
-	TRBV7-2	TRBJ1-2	ASSLGGGNYGYT
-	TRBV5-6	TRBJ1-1	ASSLENRGTEAF
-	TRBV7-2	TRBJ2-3	ASSFSSSGGTTDTQY
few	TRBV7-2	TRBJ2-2	ASSSGENTGELF
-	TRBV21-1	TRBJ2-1	ASRGLVGRYYNEQF
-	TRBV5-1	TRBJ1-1	ASSLEGQGGTEAF
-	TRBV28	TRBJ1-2	ASSLSNYGYT
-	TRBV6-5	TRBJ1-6	ASSYMGSSNSPLH
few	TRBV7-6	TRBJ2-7	ASSLGTSGDGEQY
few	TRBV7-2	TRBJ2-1	ASSLDRGNEQF
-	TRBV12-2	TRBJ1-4	ASRLDSAGIGEKLF
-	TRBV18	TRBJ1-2	ASSPDLGTARGYGYT
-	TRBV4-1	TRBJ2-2	ASRSGGAVVGELF
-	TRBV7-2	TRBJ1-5	ASSLDRNYNQPQH
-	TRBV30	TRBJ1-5	AWSVAGGPYSNQPQH
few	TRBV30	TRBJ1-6	AWSNLVGRGPTPLH
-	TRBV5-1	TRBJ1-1	ASSLGGKGNTEAF
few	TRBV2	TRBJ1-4	AGSGTATEKLF